This passage covers 22 T cell receptor beta chains from one sample sequenced in a study of CD8 T cells in ankylosing spondylitis. A single record per CDR3 protein comes from TCRdb applying MiXCR to the 5' RACE reads. The profile shows approximately 140,000 distinct CDR3 sequences, 7% to 10% of them singletons. Source material: synovial fluid, either unsorted or a sorted T cell fraction (not recorded which). The receptor source for this set is a male donor with ankylosing spondylitis.

The V gene is TRBV2, the J gene TRBJ1-4, with unresolved D. V was pared by 4 bases and J by 14 bases, with 11 bases between. Germline V CDR1 and CDR2: SNHLY, FYNNEI. CDR3 length equals 11 residues. CDR3 bases: TGTGCCAGCAGTGGGGCCTCAAGGCTGTTTTTT. Protein: CASSGASRLFF.

This clonotype was found a few times. The junction differs from germline at one of its ends, possibly a read error. The chain has TRBV11-2 and TRBJ2-3; 10 nucleotides agree with TRBD2. The CDR3 covers 11 residues. The V gene's germline CDR1 is SGHAT and CDR2 FQNNGV. This CDR3 is CASSISGRLNF. The CDR3 region has the DNA TGTGCCAGCAGCATTAGCGGGAGGCTTAACTTT.

The chain joins TRBV6-5 to TRBJ2-5, with D perhaps matching TRBD2 (7 bases). V shed 0 bases and J shed 5 bases, with 22 bases lying between them. The CDR3 sequence is 18 residues long. Germline V gene data show CDR1 as MNHEY and CDR2 as SVGAGI. As DNA, the CDR3 is TGTGCCAGCAGTTACTCGAATGTTTGGGGGGGCTTTTGGGAGACCCAGTACTTC. Translation gives CASSYSNVWGGFWETQYF.

J is TRBJ2-6 and V is TRBV11-1; perhaps TRBD2 as D (7 bases). The CDR3 extends over 17 amino acids. Trimming pared 11 bases from V and 0 bases from J, leaving 20 bases between. CDR1 SGHAT and CDR2 FQDESV come from the germline V gene (reference sequence). In DNA, the CDR3 is TGTGCCTTTCGGGGGGCAGGGACCCTCTCTGGGGCCAACGTCCTGACTTTC. Its protein is CAFRGAGTLSGANVLTF.

This clonotype was found many times. The chain couples TRBV20-1 to TRBJ2-7; a possible D gene is TRBD1 (5 bases). Germline CDR1 and CDR2: DFQATT and SNEGSKA (reference sequence). CDR3 size: 13 residues. Trimming stripped 4 bases from V and 0 bases from J, with 10 bases between. The CDR3 protein is CSATGSHSYEQYF. The DNA for the CDR3 is TGCAGTGCTACAGGGTCCCACTCCTACGAGCAGTACTTC.

The rearrangement links TRBV6-5 to TRBJ2-5; D is uncertain. Trimming took 0 bases from V and 2 from J, leaving 7 bases between them. The CDR3 totals 14 residues. Germline V gene data show CDR1 as MNHEY and CDR2 as SVGAGI. The CDR3 sequence: CASSYSGRQETQYF. The CDR3 nucleotides read TGTGCCAGCAGTTACTCCGGCAGACAAGAGACCCAGTACTTC.

This clonotype showed up many times. This sequence joins TRBV7-2 and TRBJ2-1; possibly TRBD2 for D (6 bases). This CDR3 comprises 15 residues. Germline values: CDR1 SGHTA, CDR2 FQGNSA. Deletions cut 1 base from V and 2 bases from J, with 9 bases between. CDR3 bases: TGTGCCAGCAGCTTAGGGGGGACTCCCTACAATGAGCAGTTCTTC. It is translated as CASSLGGTPYNEQFF.

This clonotype was picked up many times. V gene TRBV12-3 or TRBV12-4 combines with J gene TRBJ2-1, with D possibly being TRBD1 (6 bases). Deletions cut 5 bases from V and 7 bases from J, with 18 bases between. The CDR3 spans 15 residues. In DNA form, the CDR3 reads TGTGCCAGCAGTCTACAGGGCTCAACTATGAATGAGCAGTTCTTC. It yields the protein CASSLQGSTMNEQFF.

This clonotype came up a few times. The chain has TRBV7-2 and TRBJ2-4; perhaps TRBD1 as D (6 bases). Trimming stripped 4 bases from V and 8 bases from J, with 12 bases between. Looked up from germline, CDR1 is SGHTA and CDR2 is FQGNSA. This CDR3 has 13 residues. CDR3 region: CASSSADSDIQYF. DNA for the CDR3: TGTGCCAGCAGCTCGGCGGACAGTGACATTCAGTACTTC. Filled out from reference TRBV7-2 and TRBJ2-4, the complete variable domain reads GAGVSQSPSNKVTEKGKDVELRCDPISGHTALYWYRQSLGQGLEFLIYFQGNSAPDKSGLPSDRFSAERTGGSVSTLTIQRTQQEDSAVYLCASSSADSDIQYFGAGTRLSVL.

There are many counts of this clonotype. This sequence joins TRBV29-1 and TRBJ2-5, with a tentative D call TRBD2 (6 bases). Trimming removed 2 bases at V and 5 bases at J, with 9 bases between. CDR3 length: 12 residues. Germline CDR1 SQVTM, CDR2 ANQGSEA. CDR3 amino acids: CSVEWGDETQYF. The CDR3 nucleotides read TGCAGCGTTGAATGGGGGGACGAGACCCAGTACTTC. Looking up the rest from reference TRBV29-1 and TRBJ2-5 gives the full variable domain: SAVISQKPSRDICQRGTSLTIQCQVDSQVTMMFWYRQQPGQSLTLIATANQGSEATYESGFVIDKFPISRPNLTFSTLTVSNMSPEDSSIYLCSVEWGDETQYFGPGTRLLVL.

The chain combines TRBV2 with TRBJ2-7; D is undetermined. V was pared by 4 bases and J by 3 bases, with 4 bases between. Germline V CDR1 and CDR2: SNHLY, FYNNEI. The CDR3 is 11 amino acids. For the CDR3, the DNA is TGTGCCAGCAGTGCTCGCTACGAGCAGTACTTC. It codes for CASSARYEQYF.

The table lists this clonotype with many counts. The chain joins TRBV7-9 to TRBJ1-2, with D unclear. From germline, CDR1 is SEHNR and CDR2 FQNEAQ (reference sequence). The CDR3 is 16 amino acids. The germline V and J ends were trimmed by 3 bases and 0 bases, with 14 bases remaining between them. CDR3 nucleotides: TGTGCCAGCAGCTTCTCGGACGGCCGAGCTAACTATGGCTACACCTTC. Amino acid sequence: CASSFSDGRANYGYTF.

The rearrangement links TRBV5-1 to TRBJ1-6, with D perhaps TRBD1 (5 bases). Per the germline V gene, CDR1 is SGHRS and CDR2 is YFSETQ. CDR3 length: 14 residues. V dropped 4 bases and J dropped 6 bases, with 11 bases sitting between them. The CDR3 is CASSNKTANSPLHF. The CDR3 region has the DNA TGCGCCAGCAGCAACAAGACAGCTAATTCACCCCTCCACTTT.

This clonotype turned up a few times. The chain employs TRBV12-3 or TRBV12-4 and TRBJ1-1, with D possibly TRBD1 on 5 matching bases. V gave up 2 bases and J gave up 8 bases, with 15 bases separating them. The CDR3 length is 14 residues. CDR3 protein: CASSLRDVDREAFF. The DNA for the CDR3 is TGTGCCAGCAGTTTAAGGGACGTAGACAGAGAAGCTTTCTTT.

This clonotype occurred many times. The rearrangement uses TRBV6-2 or TRBV6-3 and TRBJ1-1; D remains ambiguous. Germline CDR1 reads MNHEY; CDR2 reads SVGEGT. V lost 8 bases to trimming and J lost 0 bases, with 16 bases between them. The CDR3 length is 15 residues. The CDR3 DNA reads TGTGCCAGCTCTTACGGAGCCTCGGTGAACACTGAAGCTTTCTTT. It specifies CASSYGASVNTEAFF.

The sample holds many counts of this clonotype. The chain employs TRBV12-3 or TRBV12-4 and TRBJ2-4; possible D gene TRBD2, 6 bases. Between the trimmed V and J ends, which lost 3 bases and 6 bases, there was a span of 6 bases. This CDR3 is 12 amino acids long. As DNA, the CDR3 is TGTGCCAGCAGTTTGGGAGGAAACATTCAGTACTTC. Translation: CASSLGGNIQYF.

The CDR3 sequence is CASSDRWQETQYF. CDR3 in DNA: TGTGCCAGTAGCGACAGGTGGCAAGAGACCCAGTACTTC. The chain joins TRBV19 to TRBJ2-5; a weak D match, TRBD1 (6 bases). The CDR3 contains 13 residues. V lost 6 bases to trimming and J lost 2 bases, with 10 bases between them. CDR1 and CDR2 (germline): LNHDA, SQIVND (reference sequence).

This chain connects TRBV20-1 to TRBJ2-1; 7 nucleotides line up with TRBD2. Germline values: CDR1 DFQATT, CDR2 SNEGSKA (reference sequence). This CDR3 region has 13 residues. CDR3 DNA: TGCAGCGCGGGTAGGACTAGCTACAATGAGCAGTTCTTC. Its translation is CSAGRTSYNEQFF.

This clonotype was recorded many times. The chain links TRBV5-1 to TRBJ1-1; maybe TRBD1 (5 bases). Trimming left V 1 base short and J 1 base short, with 11 bases between. The CDR3 contains 15 residues. Germline CDR1 is SGHRS and CDR2 is YFSETQ. This CDR3 reads CASSLLGVPNTEAFF. The CDR3 coding sequence is TGCGCCAGCAGCTTGTTGGGGGTACCGAACACTGAAGCTTTCTTT.

This chain uses TRBV7-3 with TRBJ1-5; no clear D gene. Germline V gene sequence: CDR1 SGHTA, CDR2 FQGTGA. The V gene lost 1 base and the J gene lost 5 bases, with 6 bases spanning the gap. This CDR3 is built from 13 residues. CDR3 DNA: TGTGCCAGCAGCTTAATGAATCATCAGCCCCAGCATTTT. The encoded protein is CASSLMNHQPQHF.

This clonotype has ten or more counts. The chain has TRBV7-6 and TRBJ1-4; D uncertain. Germline CDR1 SGHVS, CDR2 FNYEAQ. The CDR3 sequence is 15 residues long. V was shortened by 1 base and J by 0 bases, with 6 bases between the two germline ends. CDR3 residues: CASSLEPATNEKLFF. The CDR3 DNA sequence: TGTGCCAGCAGCTTAGAGCCCGCAACTAATGAAAAACTGTTTTTT.

In its sample, this clonotype was seen a few times. The V and J genes are TRBV20-1 and TRBJ2-5; D possibly corresponds to TRBD1 (5 bases). The CDR3 spans 14 residues. V lost 4 bases to trimming and J lost 4 bases, with 16 bases between them. Per the germline V gene, CDR1 is DFQATT and CDR2 is SNEGSKA (reference sequence). The chain's CDR3 is CSATSTRVRETQYF. DNA of the CDR3: TGCAGTGCTACGAGTACCAGGGTGAGAGAGACCCAGTACTTC.